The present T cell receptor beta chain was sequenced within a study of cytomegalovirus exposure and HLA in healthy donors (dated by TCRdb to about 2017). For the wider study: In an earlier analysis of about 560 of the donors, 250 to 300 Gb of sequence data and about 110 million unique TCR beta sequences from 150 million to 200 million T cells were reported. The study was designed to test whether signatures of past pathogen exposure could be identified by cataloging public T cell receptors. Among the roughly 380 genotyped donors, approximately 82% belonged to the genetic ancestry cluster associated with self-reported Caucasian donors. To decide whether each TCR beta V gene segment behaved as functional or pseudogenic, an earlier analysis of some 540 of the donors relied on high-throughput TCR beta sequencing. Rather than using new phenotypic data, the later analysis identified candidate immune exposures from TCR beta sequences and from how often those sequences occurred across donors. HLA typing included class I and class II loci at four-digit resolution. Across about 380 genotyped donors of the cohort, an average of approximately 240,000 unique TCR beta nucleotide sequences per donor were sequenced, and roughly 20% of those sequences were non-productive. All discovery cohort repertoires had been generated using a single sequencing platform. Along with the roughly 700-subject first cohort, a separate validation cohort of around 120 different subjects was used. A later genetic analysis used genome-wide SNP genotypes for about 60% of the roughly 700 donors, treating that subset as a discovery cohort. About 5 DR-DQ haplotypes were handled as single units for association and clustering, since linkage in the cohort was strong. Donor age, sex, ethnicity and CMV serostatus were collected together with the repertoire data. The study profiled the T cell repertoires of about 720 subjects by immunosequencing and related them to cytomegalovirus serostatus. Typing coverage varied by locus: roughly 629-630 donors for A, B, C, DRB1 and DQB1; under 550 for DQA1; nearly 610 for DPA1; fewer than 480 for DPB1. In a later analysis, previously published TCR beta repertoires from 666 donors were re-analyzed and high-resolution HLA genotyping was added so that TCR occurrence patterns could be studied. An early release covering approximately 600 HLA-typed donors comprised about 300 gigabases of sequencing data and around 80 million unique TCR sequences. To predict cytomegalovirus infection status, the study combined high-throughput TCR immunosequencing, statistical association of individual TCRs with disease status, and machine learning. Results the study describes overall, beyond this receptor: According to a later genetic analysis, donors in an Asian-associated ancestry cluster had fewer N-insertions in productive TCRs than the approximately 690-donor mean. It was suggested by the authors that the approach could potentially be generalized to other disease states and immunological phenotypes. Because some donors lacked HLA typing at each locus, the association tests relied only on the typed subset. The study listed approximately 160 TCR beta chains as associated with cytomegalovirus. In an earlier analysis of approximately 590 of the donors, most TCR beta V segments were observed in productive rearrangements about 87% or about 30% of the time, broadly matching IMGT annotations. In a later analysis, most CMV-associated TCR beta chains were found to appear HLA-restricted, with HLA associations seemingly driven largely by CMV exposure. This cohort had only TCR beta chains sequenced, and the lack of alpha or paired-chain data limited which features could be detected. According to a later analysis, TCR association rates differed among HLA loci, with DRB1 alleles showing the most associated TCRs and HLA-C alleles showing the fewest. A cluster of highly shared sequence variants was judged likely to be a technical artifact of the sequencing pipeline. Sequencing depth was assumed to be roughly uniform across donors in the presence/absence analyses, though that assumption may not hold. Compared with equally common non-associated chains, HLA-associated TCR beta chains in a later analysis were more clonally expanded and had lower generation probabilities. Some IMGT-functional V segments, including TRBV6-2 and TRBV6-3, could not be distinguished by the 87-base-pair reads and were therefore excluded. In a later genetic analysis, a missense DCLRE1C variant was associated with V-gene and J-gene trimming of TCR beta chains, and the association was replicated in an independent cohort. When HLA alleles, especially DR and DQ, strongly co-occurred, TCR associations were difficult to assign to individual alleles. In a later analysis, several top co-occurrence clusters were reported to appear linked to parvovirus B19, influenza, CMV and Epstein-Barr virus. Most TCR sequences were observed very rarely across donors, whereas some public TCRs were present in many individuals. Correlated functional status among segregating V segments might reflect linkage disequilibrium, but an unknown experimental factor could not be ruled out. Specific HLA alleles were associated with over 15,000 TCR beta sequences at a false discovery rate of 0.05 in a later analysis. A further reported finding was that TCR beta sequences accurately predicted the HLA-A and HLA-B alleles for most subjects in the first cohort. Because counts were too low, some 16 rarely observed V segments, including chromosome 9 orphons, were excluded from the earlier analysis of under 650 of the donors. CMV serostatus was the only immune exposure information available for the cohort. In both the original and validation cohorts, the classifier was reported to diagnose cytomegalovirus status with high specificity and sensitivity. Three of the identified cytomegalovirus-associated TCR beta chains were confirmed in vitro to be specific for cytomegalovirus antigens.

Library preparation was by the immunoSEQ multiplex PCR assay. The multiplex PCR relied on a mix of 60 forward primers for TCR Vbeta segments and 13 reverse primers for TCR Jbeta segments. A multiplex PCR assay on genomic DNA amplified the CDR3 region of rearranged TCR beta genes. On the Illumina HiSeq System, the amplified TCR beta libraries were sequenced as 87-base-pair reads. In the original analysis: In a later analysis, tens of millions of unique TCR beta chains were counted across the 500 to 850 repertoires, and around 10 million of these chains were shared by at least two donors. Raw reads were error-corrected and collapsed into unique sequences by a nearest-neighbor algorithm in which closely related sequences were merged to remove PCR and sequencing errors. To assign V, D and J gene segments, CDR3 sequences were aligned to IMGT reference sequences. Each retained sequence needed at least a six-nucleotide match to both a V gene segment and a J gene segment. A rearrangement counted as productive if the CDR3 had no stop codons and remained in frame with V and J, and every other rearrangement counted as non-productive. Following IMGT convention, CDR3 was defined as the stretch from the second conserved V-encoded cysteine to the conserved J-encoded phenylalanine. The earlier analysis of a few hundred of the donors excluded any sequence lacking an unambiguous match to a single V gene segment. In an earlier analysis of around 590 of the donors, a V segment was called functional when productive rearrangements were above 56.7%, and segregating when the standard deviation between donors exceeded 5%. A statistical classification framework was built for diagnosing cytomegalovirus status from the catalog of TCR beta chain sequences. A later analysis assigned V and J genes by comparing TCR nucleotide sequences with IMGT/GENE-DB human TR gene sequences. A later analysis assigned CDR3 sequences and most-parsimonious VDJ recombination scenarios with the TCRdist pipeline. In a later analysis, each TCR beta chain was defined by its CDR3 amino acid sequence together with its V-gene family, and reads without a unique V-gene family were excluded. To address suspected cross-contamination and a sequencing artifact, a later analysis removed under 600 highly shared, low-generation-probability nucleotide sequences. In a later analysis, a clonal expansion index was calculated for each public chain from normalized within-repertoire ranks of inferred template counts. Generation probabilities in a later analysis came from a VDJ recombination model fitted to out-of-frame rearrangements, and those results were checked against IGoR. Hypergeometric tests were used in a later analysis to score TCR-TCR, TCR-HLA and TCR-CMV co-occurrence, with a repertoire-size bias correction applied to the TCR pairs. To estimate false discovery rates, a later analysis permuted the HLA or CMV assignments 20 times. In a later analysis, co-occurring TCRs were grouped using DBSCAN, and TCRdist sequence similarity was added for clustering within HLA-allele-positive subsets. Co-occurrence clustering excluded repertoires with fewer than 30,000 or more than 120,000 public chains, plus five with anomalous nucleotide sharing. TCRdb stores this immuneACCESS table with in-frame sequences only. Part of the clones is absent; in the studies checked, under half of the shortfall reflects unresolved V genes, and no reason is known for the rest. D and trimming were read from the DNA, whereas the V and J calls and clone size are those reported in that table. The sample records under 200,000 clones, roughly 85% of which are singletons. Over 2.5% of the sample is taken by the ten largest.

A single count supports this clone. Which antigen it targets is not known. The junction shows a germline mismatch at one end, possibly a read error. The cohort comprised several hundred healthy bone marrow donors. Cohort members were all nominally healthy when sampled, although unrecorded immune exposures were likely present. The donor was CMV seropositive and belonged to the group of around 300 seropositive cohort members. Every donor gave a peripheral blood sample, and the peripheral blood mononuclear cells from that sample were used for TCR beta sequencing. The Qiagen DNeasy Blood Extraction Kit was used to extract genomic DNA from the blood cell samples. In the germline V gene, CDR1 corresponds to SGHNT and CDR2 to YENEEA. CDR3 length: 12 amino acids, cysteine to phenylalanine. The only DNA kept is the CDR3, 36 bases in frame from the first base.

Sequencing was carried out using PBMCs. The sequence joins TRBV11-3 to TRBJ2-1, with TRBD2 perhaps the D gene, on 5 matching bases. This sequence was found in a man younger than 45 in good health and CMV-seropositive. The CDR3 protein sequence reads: CASSLVGVALIF. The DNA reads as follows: TGTGCCAGCAGCTTAGTAGGAGTAGCGCTAATCTTC.